This passage covers 13 T cell receptor delta chains from one sample sequenced in a study of gamma-delta chains in newborns, infants, children. TCRdb re-identified clones in the reads via CATT. Found here are 4,200 or so delta-chain clones, 6.2% of them singletons; the top ten hold around 16%. Sequencing was performed on blood. The origin of the receptors is a child who was a newborn, infant or young child, either healthy, febrile or measles-vaccinated (not recorded which).

This clone is a singleton in its sample. V and J are TRDV1 and TRDJ3, with a weak D call TRDD3 (5 bases). Assignment of the J gene here rests on matching the DNA to germline, because TCRdb gives none. Per the germline V gene, CDR1 is TSWWSYY and CDR2 is QGS. This CDR3 is built from 17 residues. V lost 11 bases and J lost 0, with 17 bases in between. CDR3 bases: TGTGCTTGTGGGGAAAGAGGGAGCTCCTGGGACACCCGACAGATGTTTTTC. Protein sequence: CACGERGSSWDTRQMFF.

A few counts support this clone. The genes are TRDV2 and TRDJ3; 8 bases line up with TRDD3. Germline V gives CDR1 GEAIGNYY, CDR2 EKD. The ends lost 3 bases at V and 0 bases at J; junction bases unmatched: 6. The CDR3 is 18 residues long. CDR3: CACDSLWGSSWDTRQMFF. Written as DNA, the CDR3 is TGTGCCTGTGACTCCCTCTGGGGGAGCTCCTGGGACACCCGACAGATGTTTTTC.

The chain recombines TRDV1 with TRDJ1; 12 nucleotides agree with TRDD3. This CDR3 is built from 20 residues. Germline CDR1 and CDR2: TSWWSYY and QGS. V was clipped by 5 bases and J by 2 bases; unmatched bases: 18. Here the CDR3 reads CALGKAFQSTGGYRTDKLIF. The CDR3 DNA is TGTGCTCTTGGGAAGGCCTTCCAAAGTACTGGGGGATACAGAACCGATAAACTCATCTTT.

This clone qualifies as medium-sized (0.01 to 0.1%). V and J are TRDV2 and TRDJ3; the match to TRDD3 covers 10 bases. J was trimmed by 1 base and V by 2 bases; bases with no gene match: 7. CDR1 GEAIGNYY and CDR2 EKD come from the germline V gene. The CDR3 contains 19 residues. CDR3 sequence reads: CACDRIGGYRSWDTRQMFF. CDR3 nucleotides: TGTGCCTGTGACAGGATTGGGGGATACCGGTCCTGGGACACCCGACAGATGTTTTTC.

The V and J genes are TRDV1 and TRDJ1; TRDD2 matches 9 bases. Trimming at V came to 2 bases and at J to 1 base, leaving 23 bases not matched to a gene. The germline gives CDR1 TSWWSYY, CDR2 QGS. The CDR3 has 22 amino acids. DNA for the CDR3: TGTGCTCTTGGGGAATTTTTTCGGCCCTTCCTACCCCCGGGGATTCTCACCGATAAACTCATCTTT. Its translation is CALGEFFRPFLPPGILTDKLIF.

The chain carries TRDV3 and TRDJ1; the match to TRDD3 covers 10 bases. Assignment of the J gene here rests on matching the DNA to germline, because TCRdb gives none. The CDR3 has 20 residues. The trim removed 2 bases at V and 3 bases at J, leaving 24 bases unmatched. Germline V gene sequence: CDR1 TVYSNPD, CDR2 GDNSRS (reference sequence). The CDR3 is CAFGGGCSTGGSLRPDKLIF. Written as DNA, the CDR3 is TGTGCCTTTGGAGGTGGATGTTCTACTGGGGGATCGTTACGGCCCGATAAACTCATCTTT.

Comment on this clone: TCRdb lists a protein that is different at residue 3 from the translated DNA; the protein given here uses the DNA translation. V and J are TRDV2 and TRDJ1; TRDD3 matches 8 bases. Germline CDR1 GEAIGNYY, CDR2 EKD. This CDR3 region has 16 residues. CDR3 in DNA: TGTGCCTATGACACCGGGGGGATAAGGTACACCGATAAACTCATCTTT. It specifies CAYDTGGIRYTDKLIF.

A few counts support this clone. The protein TCRdb gives is from a much larger clone and does not agree with this DNA's translation at residue 12, likely a read error; the protein shown here comes from the DNA. V is TRDV2 and J is TRDJ3; 8 bases line up with TRDD3. Germline CDR1 and CDR2: GEAIGNYY and EKD. This CDR3 has 18 amino acids. The CDR3 region is CACDVLGARSWGTRQMFF. In DNA form, the CDR3 reads TGTGCCTGTGACGTACTGGGGGCGCGCTCCTGGGGCACCCGACAGATGTTTTTC.

This clone is medium-sized in the sample. The chain couples TRDV2 to TRDJ3; 8 bases agree with TRDD3. V trimming: 0 bases; J trimming: 3 bases; junction bases outside the gene matches: 3. Per the germline V gene, CDR1 is GEAIGNYY and CDR2 is EKD. The CDR3 contains 17 residues. The CDR3 nucleotides read TGTGCCTGTGACACCGTTGGGGGATTCTGGGACACCCGACAGATGTTTTTC. This gives the protein CACDTVGGFWDTRQMFF.

This clone was seen a few times. The chain employs TRDV2 and TRDJ1; TRDD3 matches 8 bases. The germline gives CDR1 GEAIGNYY, CDR2 EKD. The CDR3 is made up of 18 amino acids. The V and J ends lost 0 bases and 0 bases, in that order; junction bases with no gene match: 11. Written as DNA, the CDR3 is TGTGCCTGTGACACCTGGGGGATCAGCCCTCTTTACACCGATAAACTCATCTTT. Residues: CACDTWGISPLYTDKLIF.

This chain joins TRDV2 and TRDJ3, with TRDD3 identical over 7 bases. The CDR3 spans 19 residues. Trimming at V came to 0 bases and at J to 2 bases, leaving 9 bases not matched to a gene. Germline CDR1 is GEAIGNYY and CDR2 is EKD. CDR3 in amino acids: CACDTVTLGIAWDTRQMFF. In DNA, the CDR3 is TGTGCCTGTGACACCGTGACTCTGGGGATAGCCTGGGACACCCGACAGATGTTTTTC.

By share, this clone counts as large. The same CDR3 is also encoded by other DNA sequences in this sample. The V gene is TRDV2, the J gene TRDJ3, with 8 bases fitting TRDD3. CDR3 size: 18 residues. CDR1 is GEAIGNYY and CDR2 is EKD in the germline V gene. The ends lost 0 bases at V and 0 bases at J; junction bases unmatched: 3. CDR3 DNA sequence: TGTGCCTGTGACACCGTCTGGGGGAGCTCCTGGGACACCCGACAGATGTTTTTC. This sequence encodes CACDTVWGSSWDTRQMFF.

By share, this clone ranks as large. In the same sample, other DNA sequences code for this CDR3. The J gene is TRDJ2, the V gene TRDV2; 8 bases align to TRDD3. This CDR3 comprises 14 residues. Trimming at V came to 0 bases and at J to 5 bases, leaving 1 base not matched to a gene. Germline V CDR1 and CDR2: GEAIGNYY, EKD. The CDR3 reads CACDTVGDTAQLFF. The DNA of the CDR3 is TGTGCCTGTGACACCGTGGGGGATACAGCACAACTCTTCTTT.